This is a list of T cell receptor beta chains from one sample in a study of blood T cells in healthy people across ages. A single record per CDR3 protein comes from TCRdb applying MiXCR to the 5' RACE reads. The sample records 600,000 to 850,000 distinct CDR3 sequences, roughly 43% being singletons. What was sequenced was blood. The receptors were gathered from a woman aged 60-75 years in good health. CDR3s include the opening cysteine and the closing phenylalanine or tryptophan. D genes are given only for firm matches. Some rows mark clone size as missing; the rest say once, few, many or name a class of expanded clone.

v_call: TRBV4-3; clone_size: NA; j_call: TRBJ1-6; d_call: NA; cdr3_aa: CASSHPGPRDDSPLHF; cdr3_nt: TGCGCCAGCAGCCATCCGGGTCCCAGGGATGATTCACCCCTCCACTTT
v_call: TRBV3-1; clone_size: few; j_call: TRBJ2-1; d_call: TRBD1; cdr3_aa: CASSQGTGGHNEQFF; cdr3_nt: TGTGCCAGCAGCCAGGGGACAGGGGGCCACAATGAGCAGTTCTTC
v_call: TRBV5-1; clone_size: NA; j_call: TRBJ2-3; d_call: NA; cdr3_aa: CASSATFPDTQYF; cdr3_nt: TGCGCCAGCAGCGCGACTTTCCCGGATACGCAGTATTTT
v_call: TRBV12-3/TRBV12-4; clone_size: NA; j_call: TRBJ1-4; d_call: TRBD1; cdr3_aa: CASSFRTGNEKLFF; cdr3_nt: TGTGCCAGCAGTTTTCGGACAGGCAATGAAAAACTGTTTTTT
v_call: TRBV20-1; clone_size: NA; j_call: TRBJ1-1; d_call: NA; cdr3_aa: CSARELGVSNTEAFF; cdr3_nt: TGCAGTGCTAGAGAATTGGGGGTATCGAACACTGAGGCTTTCTTT
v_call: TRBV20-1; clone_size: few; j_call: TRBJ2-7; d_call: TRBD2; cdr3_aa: CSARPRLAGGYEQYF; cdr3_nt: TGCAGTGCTAGACCCAGACTAGCGGGAGGATACGAGCAGTACTTC
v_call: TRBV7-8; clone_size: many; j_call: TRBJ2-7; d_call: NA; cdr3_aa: CASSPRGSYEQYF; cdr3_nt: TGTGCCAGCAGCCCTAGAGGGAGCTACGAGCAGTACTTC
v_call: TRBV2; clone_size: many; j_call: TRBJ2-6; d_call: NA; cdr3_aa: CASSERISGANVLTF; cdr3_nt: TGTGCCAGCAGTGAAAGAATCTCTGGGGCCAACGTCCTGACTTTC
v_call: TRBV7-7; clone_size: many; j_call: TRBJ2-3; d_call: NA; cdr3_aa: CASSPSYEPTDTQYF; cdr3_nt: TGTGCCAGCAGCCCGTCTTACGAACCCACAGATACGCAGTATTTT
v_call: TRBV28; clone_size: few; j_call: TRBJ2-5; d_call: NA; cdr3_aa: CASSFEGIRETQYF; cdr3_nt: TGTGCCAGCAGTTTTGAGGGGATCAGGGAGACCCAGTACTTC
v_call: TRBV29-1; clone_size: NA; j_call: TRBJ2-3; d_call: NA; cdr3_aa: CGVAKSADTQYF; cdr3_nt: TGCGGCGTCGCCAAATCAGCAGATACGCAGTATTTT
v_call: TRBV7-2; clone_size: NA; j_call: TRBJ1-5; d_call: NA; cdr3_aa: CASSLDGFQPQHF; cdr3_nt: TGTGCCAGCAGCTTAGACGGGTTCCAGCCCCAGCATTTT
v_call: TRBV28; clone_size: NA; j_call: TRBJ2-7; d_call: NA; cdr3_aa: CASSYARGSSYEQYF; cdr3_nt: TGTGCCAGCAGTTACGCTCGGGGGAGCTCCTACGAGCAGTACTTC
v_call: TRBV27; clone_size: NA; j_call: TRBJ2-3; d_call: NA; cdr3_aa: CASSSATHNTDTQYF; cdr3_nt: TGTGCCAGCAGTTCAGCGACCCATAACACAGATACGCAGTATTTT
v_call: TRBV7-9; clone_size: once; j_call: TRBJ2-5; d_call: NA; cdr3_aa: CASSFPDRAGSGETQYF; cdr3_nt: TGTGCCAGCAGCTTCCCAGACAGGGCGGGGAGCGGGGAGACCCAGTACTTC
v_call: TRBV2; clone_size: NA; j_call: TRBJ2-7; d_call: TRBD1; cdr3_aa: CASSERDRGSEQYF; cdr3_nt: TGTGCCAGCAGTGAACGGGACAGGGGTTCCGAGCAGTACTTC
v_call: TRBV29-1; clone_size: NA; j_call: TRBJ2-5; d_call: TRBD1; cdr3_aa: CSVDDDRGLGEQYF; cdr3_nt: TGCAGCGTTGATGACGACAGGGGGCTAGGAGAGCAGTACTTC
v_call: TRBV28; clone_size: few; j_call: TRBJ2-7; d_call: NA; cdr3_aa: CASSTNEQYF; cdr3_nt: TGTGCCAGCAGTACGAATGAGCAGTACTTC
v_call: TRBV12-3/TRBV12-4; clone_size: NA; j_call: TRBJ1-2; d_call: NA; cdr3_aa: CASSSGSKYYGYTF; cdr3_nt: TGTGCCAGCAGTTCCGGCTCGAAGTACTATGGCTACACCTTC
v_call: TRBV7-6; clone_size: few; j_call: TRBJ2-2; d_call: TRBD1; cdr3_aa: CASRPGTGGMGELFF; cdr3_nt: TGTGCCAGCAGGCCCGGGACAGGGGGGATGGGGGAGCTGTTTTTT
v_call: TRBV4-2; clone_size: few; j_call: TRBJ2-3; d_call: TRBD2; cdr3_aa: CASSRVIAGGNTDTQYF; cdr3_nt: TGTGCCAGCAGCCGCGTAATAGCGGGAGGGAACACAGATACGCAGTATTTT
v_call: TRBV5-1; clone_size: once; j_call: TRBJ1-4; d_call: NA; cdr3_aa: CASSPLAQWKEKLFF; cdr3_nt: TGCGCCAGCAGCCCCCTAGCTCAATGGAAGGAAAAACTGTTTTTT
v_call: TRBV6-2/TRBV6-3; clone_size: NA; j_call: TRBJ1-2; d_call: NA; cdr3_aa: CASSRPDYLDGYTF; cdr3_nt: TGTGCCAGCAGTCGCCCGGACTATCTAGATGGCTACACCTTC
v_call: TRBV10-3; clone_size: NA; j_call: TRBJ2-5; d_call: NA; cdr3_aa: CAISHRGAEEQYF; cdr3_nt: TGTGCCATCAGCCACCGGGGGGCGGAAGAGCAGTACTTC
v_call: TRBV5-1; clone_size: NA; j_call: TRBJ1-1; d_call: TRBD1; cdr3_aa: CASRPGQMNTEAFF; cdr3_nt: TGCGCCAGCAGACCGGGACAGATGAACACTGAAGCTTTCTTT
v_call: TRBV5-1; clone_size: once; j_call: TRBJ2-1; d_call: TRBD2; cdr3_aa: CASSLAASGGDEQFF; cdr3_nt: TGCGCCAGCAGCTTGGCGGCTAGCGGGGGCGATGAGCAGTTCTTC